This TCR beta chain was found in a study of blood T cell repertoires in COVID-19. Overall study context: Whether acute or convalescent, the COVID-19 samples came from the United States, Italy and Spain.

Per the germline V gene, CDR1 is ENHRY and CDR2 is SYGVKD. The CDR3 is made up of 14 amino acids. V trimming: 0 bases; J trimming: 10 bases; junction bases outside the gene matches: 5. Seattle patients were enrolled during active infection and followed longitudinally. Per the authors' pipeline: Scientists estimated how many nucleated cells there were by amplifying reference gene primers. Profiling relied on immunoSEQ multiplex PCR, and the TCRdb table lists in-frame clones only, not all of them. The DNA was the basis for D and trimming; V, J and clone size are from that table. Here the sample spans 100,000 to 150,000 clones, 85% to 90% being singletons.

The material sequenced was peripheral blood. The V gene is TRBV10-3, the J gene TRBJ2-1, with 8 bases identical to TRBD2. This TCR came from a man aged 55 to 70 with COVID-19, enrolled during active disease. The CDR3 loop reads CAISESAGGGEQFF. The CDR3, as DNA: TGTGCCATCAGTGAGTCGGCGGGGGGCGGCGAGCAGTTCTTC.